This T cell receptor beta chain appears in the sequencing data of a study of T-cell reconstitution after alpha-beta-depleted transplantation in children. In this sample, this clonotype turned up many times. Researchers prepared the TCRbeta library using unique molecular identifiers, the study reports. A single record per CDR3 protein comes from TCRdb applying MiXCR to the PCR reads. Found here are 300,000 or so distinct CDR3 sequences, approximately 9.8% of them singletons; the top ten hold 10%. The CDR3 consists of 18 residues. V shed 0 bases and J shed 0 bases, with 12 bases lying between them. Per germline, CDR1 SGHVS and CDR2 FQNEAQ.

Here the sequenced sample was PBMCs from the stem cell graft donor, taken from the stem cell graft. This TCR came from a human donor who donated a stem cell graft to a child with SCID. V usage is TRBV7-8 and J usage is TRBJ1-6; no clear D. The DNA for the CDR3 is TGTGCCAGCAGCTTAGCGCAGCCAGGCAGCTCCTATAATTCACCCCTCCACTTT. Residues: CASSLAQPGSSYNSPLHF. Complete variable domain (other parts from reference TRBV7-8 and TRBJ1-6): GAGVSQSPRYKVAKRGQDVALRCDPISGHVSLFWYQQALGQGPEFLTYFQNEAQLDKSGLPSDRFFAERPEGSVSTLKIQRTQQEDSAVYLCASSLAQPGSSYNSPLHFGNGTRLTVT.